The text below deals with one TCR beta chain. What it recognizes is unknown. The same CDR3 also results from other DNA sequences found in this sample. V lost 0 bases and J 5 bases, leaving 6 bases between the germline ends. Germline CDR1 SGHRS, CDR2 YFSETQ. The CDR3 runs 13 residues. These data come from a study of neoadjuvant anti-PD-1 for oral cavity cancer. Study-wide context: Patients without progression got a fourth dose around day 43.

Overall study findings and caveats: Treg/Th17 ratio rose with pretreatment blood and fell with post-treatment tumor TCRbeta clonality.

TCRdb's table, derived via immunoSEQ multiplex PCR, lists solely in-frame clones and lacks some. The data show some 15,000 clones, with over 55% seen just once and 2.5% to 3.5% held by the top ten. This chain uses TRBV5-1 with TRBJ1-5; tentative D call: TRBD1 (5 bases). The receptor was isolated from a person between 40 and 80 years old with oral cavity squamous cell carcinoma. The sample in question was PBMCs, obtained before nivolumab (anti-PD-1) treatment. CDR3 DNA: TGCGCCAGCAGCTTGGCGGGGGATCAGCCCCAGCATTTT. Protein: CASSLAGDQPQHF.